This T cell receptor (beta chain) was sequenced for a study of TIL therapy for anti-PD-1-resistant metastatic lung cancer. Study-level information: Median patient age was 54, ranging about 38-75 years. Most patients had lung adenocarcinoma; a few tumors were EGFR-mutant, two ALK-rearranged; half smoked currently or formerly.

V dropped 5 bases and J dropped 8; count of bases not matched to a gene: 5. Germline V lookup: CDR1 SGHTA, CDR2 FQGTGA. The CDR3 is 16 residues long. This clone appeared a single time. Documented time point: pre-treatment sample, taken before nivolumab and TIL therapy. The immunoSEQ assay was v3. Sequencing depth was some 2 million read pairs for survey level, roughly 5-6.5 million for deep. Profiled with immunoSEQ multiplex PCR; TCRdb holds only in-frame clones, not every one. The sample has under 55,000 clones, roughly 78% seen once. The clonotype was recovered from a woman between 30 and 80 years old with non-small cell lung cancer. Here the sequenced sample was blood, taken at baseline. The gene calls are TRBV7-3 and TRBJ2-2; 16 positions match TRBD2. The CDR3 spells CASSLGTSGRGGELFF. As DNA, the CDR3 is TGTGCCAGCAGCCTCGGGACTAGCGGGAGGGGAGGGGAGCTGTTTTTT.